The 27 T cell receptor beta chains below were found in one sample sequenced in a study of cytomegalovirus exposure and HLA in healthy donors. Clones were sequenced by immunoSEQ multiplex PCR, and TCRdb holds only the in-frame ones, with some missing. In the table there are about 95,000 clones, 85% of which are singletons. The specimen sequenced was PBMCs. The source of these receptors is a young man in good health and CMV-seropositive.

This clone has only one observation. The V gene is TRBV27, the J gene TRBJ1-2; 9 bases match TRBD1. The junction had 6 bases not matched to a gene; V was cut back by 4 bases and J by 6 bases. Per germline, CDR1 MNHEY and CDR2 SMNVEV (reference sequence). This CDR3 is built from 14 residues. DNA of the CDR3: TGTGCCAGCAGTTACAGGGGGCAGGGGGATGGCTACACCTTC. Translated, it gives CASSYRGQGDGYTF.

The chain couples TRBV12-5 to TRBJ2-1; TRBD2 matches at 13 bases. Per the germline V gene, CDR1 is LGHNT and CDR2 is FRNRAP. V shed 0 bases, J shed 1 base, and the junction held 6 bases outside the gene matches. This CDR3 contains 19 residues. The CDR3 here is CASGLVGLAGETSYNEQFF. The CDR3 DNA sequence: TGTGCTAGTGGTTTGGTCGGACTAGCGGGAGAAACTTCCTACAATGAGCAGTTCTTC. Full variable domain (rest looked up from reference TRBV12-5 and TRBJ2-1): DARVTQTPRHKVTEMGQEVTMRCQPILGHNTVFWYRQTMMQGLELLAYFRNRAPLDDSGMPKDRFSAEMPDATLATLKIQPSEPRDSAVYFCASGLVGLAGETSYNEQFFGPGTRLTVL.

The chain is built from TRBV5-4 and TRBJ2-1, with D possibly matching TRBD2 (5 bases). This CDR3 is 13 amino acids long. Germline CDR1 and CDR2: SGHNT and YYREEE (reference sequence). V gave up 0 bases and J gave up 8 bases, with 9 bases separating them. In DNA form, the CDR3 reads TGTGCCAGCAGCTTGGTAGAGGGCTATGAGCAGTTCTTC. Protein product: CASSLVEGYEQFF.

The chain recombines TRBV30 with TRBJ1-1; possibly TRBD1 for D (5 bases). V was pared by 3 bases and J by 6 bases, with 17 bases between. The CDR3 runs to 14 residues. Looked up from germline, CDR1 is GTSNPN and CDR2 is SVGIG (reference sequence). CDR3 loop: CAWSKRGRSSEAFF. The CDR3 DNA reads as TGTGCCTGGAGCAAACGGGGGAGGAGCTCTGAAGCTTTCTTT.

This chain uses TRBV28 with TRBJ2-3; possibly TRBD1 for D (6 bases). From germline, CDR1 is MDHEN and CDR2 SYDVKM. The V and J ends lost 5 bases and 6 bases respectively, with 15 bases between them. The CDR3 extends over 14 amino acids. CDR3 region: CASSPDRMKDTQYF. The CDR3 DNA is TGTGCCAGCAGTCCCGACAGGATGAAGGATACGCAGTATTTT. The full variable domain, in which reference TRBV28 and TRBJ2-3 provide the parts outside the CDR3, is DVKVTQSSRYLVKRTGEKVFLECVQDMDHENMFWYRQDPGLGLRLIYFSYDVKMKEKGDIPEGYSVSREKKERFSLILESASTNQTSMYLCASSPDRMKDTQYFGPGTRLTVL.

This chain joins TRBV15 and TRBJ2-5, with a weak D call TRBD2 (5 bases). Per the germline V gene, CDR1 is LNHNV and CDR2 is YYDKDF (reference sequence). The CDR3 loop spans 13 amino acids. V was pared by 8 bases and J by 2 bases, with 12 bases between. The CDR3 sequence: CATGPDYQETQYF. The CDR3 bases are TGTGCCACCGGTCCAGACTATCAAGAGACCCAGTACTTC.

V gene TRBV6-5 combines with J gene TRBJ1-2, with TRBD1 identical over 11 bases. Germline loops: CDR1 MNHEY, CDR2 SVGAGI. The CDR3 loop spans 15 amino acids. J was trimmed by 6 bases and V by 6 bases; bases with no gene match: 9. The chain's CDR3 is CASRTGTGGRDGYTF. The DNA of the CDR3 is TGTGCCAGCAGGACGGGGACAGGGGGGAGAGATGGCTACACCTTC.

CDR3 DNA sequence: TGTGCCAGCACAGGGGCAGGGGGTGGCTACACCTTC. This codes for CASTGAGGGYTF. This chain links TRBV27 with TRBJ1-2; 7 bases align to TRBD1. V lost 7 bases to trimming and J lost 7 bases; unmatched junction nucleotides: 6. This CDR3 is built from 12 residues. Germline values: CDR1 MNHEY, CDR2 SMNVEV (reference sequence).

Here the CDR3 reads CASSEWLAEADTEAFF. In nucleotides, the CDR3 is TGCGCCAGCAGTGAATGGTTAGCAGAGGCGGACACTGAAGCTTTCTTT. The chain recombines TRBV10-2 with TRBJ1-1; unclear D gene. This CDR3 spans 16 amino acids. The V gene's germline CDR1 is WSHSY and CDR2 SAAADI. V lost 3 bases, J lost 3 bases, and 17 bases lay in between.

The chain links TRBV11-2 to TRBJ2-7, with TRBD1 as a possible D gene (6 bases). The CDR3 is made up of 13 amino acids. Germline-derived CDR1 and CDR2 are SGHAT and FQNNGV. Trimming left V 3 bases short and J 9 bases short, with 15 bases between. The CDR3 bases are TGTGCCAGCAGCTTCTCCGACCCAGGGGCGCAGTACTTC. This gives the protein CASSFSDPGAQYF.

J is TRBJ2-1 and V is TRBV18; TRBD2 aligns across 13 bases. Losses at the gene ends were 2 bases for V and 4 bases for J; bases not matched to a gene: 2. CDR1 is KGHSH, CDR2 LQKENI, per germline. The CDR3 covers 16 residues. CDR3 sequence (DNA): TGTGCCAGCTCACCAGGGACTAGCGGGATTTACAATGAGCAGTTCTTC. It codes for CASSPGTSGIYNEQFF.

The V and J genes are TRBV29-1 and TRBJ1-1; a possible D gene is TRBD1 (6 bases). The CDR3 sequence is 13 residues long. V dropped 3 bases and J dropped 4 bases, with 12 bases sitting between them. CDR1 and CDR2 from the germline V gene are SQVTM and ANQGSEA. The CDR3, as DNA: TGCAGCGTTGACGGGGGGGGCACCACTGAAGCTTTCTTT. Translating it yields CSVDGGGTTEAFF.

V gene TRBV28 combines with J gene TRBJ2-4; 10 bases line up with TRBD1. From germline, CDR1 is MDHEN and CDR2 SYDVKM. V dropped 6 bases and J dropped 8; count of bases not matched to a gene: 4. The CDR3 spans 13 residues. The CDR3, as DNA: TGTGCCAGCAGCGTGGACAGGGGGGACATTCAGTACTTC. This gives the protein CASSVDRGDIQYF.

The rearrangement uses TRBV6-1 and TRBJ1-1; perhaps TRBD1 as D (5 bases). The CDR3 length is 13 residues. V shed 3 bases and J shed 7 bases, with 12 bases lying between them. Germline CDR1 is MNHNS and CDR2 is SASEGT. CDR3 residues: CASSEVRTIEAFF. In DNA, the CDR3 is TGTGCCAGCAGTGAGGTGAGGACAATTGAAGCTTTCTTT.

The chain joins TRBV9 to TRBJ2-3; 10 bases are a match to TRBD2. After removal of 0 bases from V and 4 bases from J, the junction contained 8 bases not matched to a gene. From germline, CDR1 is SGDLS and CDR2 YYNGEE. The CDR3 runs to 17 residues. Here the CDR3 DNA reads TGTGCCAGCAGCGTAGTAAGGCTAGCGGGAGTCTCAGATACGCAGTATTTT. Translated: CASSVVRLAGVSDTQYF.

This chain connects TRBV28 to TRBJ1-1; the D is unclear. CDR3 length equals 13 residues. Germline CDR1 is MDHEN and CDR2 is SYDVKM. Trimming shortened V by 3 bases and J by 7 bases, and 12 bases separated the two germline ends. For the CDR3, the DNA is TGTGCCAGCAGTTTCGGAGGGTTGGGTGAAGCTTTCTTT. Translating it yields CASSFGGLGEAFF.

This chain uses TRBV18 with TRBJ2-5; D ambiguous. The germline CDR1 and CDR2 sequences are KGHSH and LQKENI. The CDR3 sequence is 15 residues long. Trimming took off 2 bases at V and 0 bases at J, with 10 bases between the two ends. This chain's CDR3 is CASSPDRVYQETQYF. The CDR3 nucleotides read TGTGCCAGCTCACCAGATCGGGTTTACCAAGAGACCCAGTACTTC.

The CDR3 sequence is CASSLAGGGYSGANVLTF. CDR3 bases: TGTGCCAGCAGTTTGGCCGGGGGGGGGTACTCTGGGGCCAACGTCCTGACTTTC. The chain carries TRBV28 and TRBJ2-6; TRBD2 matches at 8 bases. The CDR3 contains 18 residues. Germline V gene sequence: CDR1 MDHEN, CDR2 SYDVKM. V lost 3 bases and J lost 0; bases outside the gene matches: 7.

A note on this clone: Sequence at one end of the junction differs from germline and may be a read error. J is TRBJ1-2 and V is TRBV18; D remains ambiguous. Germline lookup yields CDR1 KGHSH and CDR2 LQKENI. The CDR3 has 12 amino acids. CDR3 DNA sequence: TGTGCCAGCTCACGGAGTAACGATGGCTACACCTTC. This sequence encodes CASSRSNDGYTF.

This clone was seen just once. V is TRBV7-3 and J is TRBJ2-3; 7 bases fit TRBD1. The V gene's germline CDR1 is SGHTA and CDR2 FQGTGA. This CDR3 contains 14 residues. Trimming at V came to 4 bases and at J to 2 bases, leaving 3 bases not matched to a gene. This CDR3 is CASSSTGVTDTQYF. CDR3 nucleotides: TGTGCCAGCAGCTCCACAGGGGTCACAGATACGCAGTATTTT.

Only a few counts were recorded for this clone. DNA of the CDR3: TGTGCCAGCAGCCCGCGACAGGGGGGTACTGGGGAGACCCAGTACTTC. Protein: CASSPRQGGTGETQYF. The V call is TRBV7-2, the J call TRBJ2-5; 9 bases line up with TRBD1. V lost 5 bases, J lost 5 bases, and 12 bases stayed unmatched. This CDR3 has 16 amino acids. Germline assignment: CDR1 SGHTA and CDR2 FQGNSA.

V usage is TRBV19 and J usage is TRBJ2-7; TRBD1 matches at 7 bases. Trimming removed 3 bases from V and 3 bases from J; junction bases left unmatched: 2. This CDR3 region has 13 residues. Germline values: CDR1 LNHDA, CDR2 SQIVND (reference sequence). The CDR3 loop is CASSMGQNYEQYV. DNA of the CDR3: TGTGCCAGTAGTATGGGACAGAACTACGAGCAGTACGTC.

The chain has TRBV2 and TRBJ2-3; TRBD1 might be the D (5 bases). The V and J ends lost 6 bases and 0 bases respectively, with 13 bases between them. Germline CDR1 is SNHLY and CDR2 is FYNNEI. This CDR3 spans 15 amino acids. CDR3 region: CASSAWQGSTDTQYF. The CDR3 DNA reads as TGTGCCAGCAGCGCTTGGCAGGGTAGCACAGATACGCAGTATTTT.

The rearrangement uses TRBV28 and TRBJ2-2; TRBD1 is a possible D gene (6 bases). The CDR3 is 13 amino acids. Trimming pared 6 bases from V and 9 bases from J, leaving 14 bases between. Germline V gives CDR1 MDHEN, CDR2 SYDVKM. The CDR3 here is CASRDSSSRELFF. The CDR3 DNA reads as TGTGCCAGCAGGGACAGCAGTTCCAGGGAGCTGTTTTTT.

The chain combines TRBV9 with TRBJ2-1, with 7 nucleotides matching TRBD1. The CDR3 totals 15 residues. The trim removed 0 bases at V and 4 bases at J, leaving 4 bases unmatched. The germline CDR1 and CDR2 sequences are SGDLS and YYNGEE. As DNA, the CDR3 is TGTGCCAGCAGCGTAGTTGTGACAGGGTACAATGAGCAGTTCTTC. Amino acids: CASSVVVTGYNEQFF.

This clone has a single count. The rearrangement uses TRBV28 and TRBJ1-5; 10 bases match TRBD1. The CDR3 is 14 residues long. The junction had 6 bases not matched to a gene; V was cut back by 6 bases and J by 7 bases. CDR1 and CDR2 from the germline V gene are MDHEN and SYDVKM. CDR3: CASSPTGGRQPQHF. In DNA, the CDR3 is TGTGCCAGCAGCCCGACAGGGGGCAGGCAGCCCCAGCATTTT.

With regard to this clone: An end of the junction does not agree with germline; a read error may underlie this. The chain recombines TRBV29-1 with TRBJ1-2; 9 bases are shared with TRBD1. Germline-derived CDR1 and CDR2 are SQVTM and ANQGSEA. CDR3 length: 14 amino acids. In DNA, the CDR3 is TGCAGCGTCGAAGGGACAGGGACTAACTATGGCTACACCTTC. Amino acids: CSVEGTGTNYGYTF.